The next 29 T cell receptor beta chains were all read from a single sample in a study of cytomegalovirus exposure and HLA in healthy donors. 60 Vbeta and 13 Jbeta primers were used in PCR. Data came from immunoSEQ multiplex PCR; TCRdb stores just in-frame clones and leaves some out. The table lists some 200,000 clones, about four fifths of them singletons. The source material was PBMCs. These receptors originate from a girl between 5 and 17 years old in good health and CMV-seropositive.

The CDR3 nucleotides are TGCGCCAGCAGCATCCCGTCGGCGGGGAACACAGATACGCAGTATTTT. This encodes CASSIPSAGNTDTQYF. The rearrangement links TRBV5-1 to TRBJ2-3; weak D call: TRBD2 (6 bases). Germline assignment: CDR1 SGHRS and CDR2 YFSETQ. Trimming left V 4 bases short and J 2 bases short, with 17 bases between. CDR3 length: 16 residues.

The chain couples TRBV4-1 to TRBJ1-5; D is uncertain. Germline V gene data show CDR1 as MGHRA and CDR2 as YSYEKL. This CDR3 contains 15 residues. The V end was cut by 1 base, the J end by 0 bases, with 7 bases between. CDR3 nucleotide sequence: TGCGCCAGCAGCCAAGTTTTCAGTAGCAATCAGCCCCAGCATTTT. Encoded protein: CASSQVFSSNQPQHF.

The chain links TRBV9 to TRBJ2-3; no reliable D call. This CDR3 is 17 amino acids long. V was clipped by 3 bases and J by 6 bases, with 23 bases between them. In germline, CDR1 is SGDLS, CDR2 YYNGEE. The CDR3 loop is CASSDRVGGYTLDTQYF. CDR3 nucleotides: TGTGCCAGCAGCGACCGGGTAGGCGGCTACACATTGGATACGCAGTATTTT.

The chain uses TRBV5-5 and TRBJ2-6; 9 bases are shared with TRBD1. Germline values: CDR1 SGHKS, CDR2 YYEKEE (reference sequence). This CDR3 region has 19 residues. Trimming cost V 4 bases and J 0 bases; bases outside gene matches: 11. In DNA form, the CDR3 reads TGTGCCAGCAGCCCCCTACCGGGACAGGGAAGCTCTGGGGCCAACGTCCTGACTTTC. It specifies CASSPLPGQGSSGANVLTF.

The chain links TRBV29-1 to TRBJ1-1, with TRBD1 identical over 9 bases. Trimming at V came to 7 bases and at J to 7 bases, leaving 10 bases not matched to a gene. The CDR3 has 13 residues. Germline assignment: CDR1 SQVTM and CDR2 ANQGSEA. The CDR3 sequence is CSAGTGTGNEAFF. CDR3 nucleotide sequence: TGCAGCGCCGGGACAGGGACCGGCAATGAAGCTTTCTTT.

The rearrangement uses TRBV4-3 and TRBJ1-3; D is unclear. Trimming cost V 0 bases and J 0 bases, with 6 bases left between them. The CDR3 extends over 15 amino acids. Germline CDR1 is LGHNA and CDR2 is YSLEER. CDR3 nucleotide sequence: TGCGCCAGCAGCCAAGACCCTTACTCTGGAAACACCATATATTTT. Residues: CASSQDPYSGNTIYF.

The chain carries TRBV5-1 and TRBJ2-5; 9 nucleotides match TRBD2. The V gene end was trimmed by 4 bases and the J gene end by 5 bases; junction bases not matched to a gene: 12. Germline CDR1 reads SGHRS; CDR2 reads YFSETQ. The CDR3 spans 16 residues. The CDR3 DNA reads as TGCGCCAGCAGCGGCGGGAGGGGGGCGCGAGAGGAGACCCAGTACTTC. This encodes CASSGGRGAREETQYF. The full variable domain, in which reference TRBV5-1 and TRBJ2-5 provide the parts outside the CDR3, is KAGVTQTPRYLIKTRGQQVTLSCSPISGHRSVSWYQQTPGQGLQFLFEYFSETQRNKGNFPGRFSGRQFSNSRSEMNVSTLELGDSALYLCASSGGRGAREETQYFGPGTRLLVL.

The rearrangement joins TRBV2 to TRBJ1-6; TRBD1 aligns across 9 bases. This CDR3 has 17 amino acids. The V gene's germline CDR1 is SNHLY and CDR2 FYNNEI. V trimming: 4 bases; J trimming: 3 bases; junction bases outside the gene matches: 7. The CDR3: CASSGPGQGIYNSPLHF. The CDR3 DNA is TGTGCCAGCAGTGGCCCGGGACAGGGAATCTATAATTCACCCCTCCACTTT.

This clone appeared a few times. The gene calls are TRBV6-4 and TRBJ2-2, with 8 bases identical to TRBD1. V dropped 3 bases and J dropped 3; count of bases not matched to a gene: 6. Germline V gene lookup returns CDR1 MRHNA and CDR2 SNTAGT. This CDR3 region has 16 residues. This CDR3 reads CASSDTGGIHTGELFF. As DNA, the CDR3 is TGTGCCAGCAGTGATACAGGGGGAATACACACCGGGGAGCTGTTTTTT.

The CDR3 reads CASSSRGLASSYEQYF. The CDR3 bases are TGTGCCAGCAGCTCCCGTGGACTAGCCAGCTCCTACGAGCAGTACTTC. The chain uses TRBV7-2 and TRBJ2-7, with 8 nucleotides matching TRBD2. CDR3 size: 16 residues. Germline trimming cut 4 bases from V and 0 bases from J; bases unmatched to any gene: 8. Germline V gene data show CDR1 as SGHTA and CDR2 as FQGNSA.

V is TRBV7-2 and J is TRBJ2-7, with 8 nucleotides matching TRBD2. Trimming removed 4 bases from V and 2 bases from J; junction bases left unmatched: 1. Germline lookup yields CDR1 SGHTA and CDR2 FQGNSA. The CDR3 is 13 amino acids. CDR3 in DNA: TGTGCCAGCAGCTCGGGGGGGCCCTACGAGCAGTACTTC. It translates to CASSSGGPYEQYF.

The CDR3 DNA is TGTGCCAGCAGTGAAGTGGAGGTCATGAACACTGAAGCTTTCTTT. It encodes CASSEVEVMNTEAFF. The chain joins TRBV6-1 to TRBJ1-1; no clear D. V dropped 1 base and J dropped 0 bases, with 9 bases sitting between them. In germline, CDR1 is MNHNS, CDR2 SASEGT. This CDR3 region has 15 residues.

The chain joins TRBV7-9 to TRBJ1-6, with 9 bases identical to TRBD1. CDR1 SEHNR and CDR2 FQNEAQ come from the germline V gene (reference sequence). The CDR3 consists of 16 residues. J was trimmed by 5 bases and V by 4 bases; bases with no gene match: 6. Here the CDR3 DNA reads TGTGCCAGCAGCTCCGGGACAGGGATGCATAATTCACCCCTCCACTTT. It yields the protein CASSSGTGMHNSPLHF. Filled out from reference TRBV7-9 and TRBJ1-6, the complete variable domain reads DTGVSQNPRHKITKRGQNVTFRCDPISEHNRLYWYRQTLGQGPEFLTYFQNEAQLEKSRLLSDRFSAERPKGSFSTLEIQRTEQGDSAMYLCASSSGTGMHNSPLHFGNGTRLTVT.

The chain is built from TRBV7-9 and TRBJ2-3; TRBD2 might be the D (5 bases). V was trimmed by 1 base and J by 0 bases, leaving 8 bases between them. The CDR3 covers 15 residues. The germline V gene encodes CDR1 SEHNR and CDR2 FQNEAQ (reference sequence). The CDR3 DNA sequence: TGTGCCAGCAGCTTAGTTACGGGGAGCACAGATACGCAGTATTTT. It translates to CASSLVTGSTDTQYF.

In the case of this clone: The conserved final phenylalanine or tryptophan is absent from the CDR3, which likely points to a read error. The genes are TRBV4-3 and TRBJ2-7; D might be TRBD2 (6 bases). The CDR3 is 16 amino acids. The V end was cut by 1 base, the J end by 0 bases, with 13 bases between. Germline V gives CDR1 LGHNA, CDR2 YSLEER. DNA for the CDR3: TGCGCCAGCAGCCAAGCCACCGGGACTCCCTCCTACGAGCAGTACCTC. Residues: CASSQATGTPSYEQYL.

This chain joins TRBV5-1 and TRBJ2-1; 8 nucleotides align to TRBD1. CDR1 and CDR2 from the germline V gene are SGHRS and YFSETQ. With 3 bases clipped from V and 8 bases from J, the junction kept 10 bases outside the gene matches. The CDR3 is 15 residues long. The CDR3 reads CASSSAQGASDEQFF. The CDR3 DNA is TGCGCCAGCAGCTCAGCCCAGGGGGCTTCGGATGAGCAGTTCTTC.

V gene TRBV7-2 combines with J gene TRBJ2-3; 9 bases agree with TRBD1. The CDR3 extends over 13 amino acids. Germline values: CDR1 SGHTA, CDR2 FQGNSA. V was clipped by 7 bases and J by 5 bases; unmatched bases: 4. CDR3 DNA sequence: TGTGCCAGCAACTGGGACAGGGAAGATACGCAGTATTTT. It is translated as CASNWDREDTQYF.

J is TRBJ2-1 and V is TRBV20-1, with 8 bases fitting TRBD2. The CDR3 sequence is 11 residues long. CDR1 is DFQATT and CDR2 is SNEGSKA in the germline V gene (reference sequence). CDR3 nucleotide sequence: TGCGGCGCTAGCGGGTTAAATGAGCAGTTCTTC. Its protein product is CGASGLNEQFF.

This chain uses TRBV5-1 with TRBJ2-7; D might be TRBD1 (7 bases). The CDR3 spans 15 residues. Germline lookup yields CDR1 SGHRS and CDR2 YFSETQ. Trimming removed 5 bases from V and 0 bases from J, with 15 bases in between. The CDR3 coding sequence is TGCGCCAGCAGGGTGCAGGGGGGTTCCTCCTACGAGCAGTACTTC. Protein product: CASRVQGGSSYEQYF.

The chain combines TRBV5-5 with TRBJ1-4, with D unresolved. Germline lookup yields CDR1 SGHKS and CDR2 YYEKEE (reference sequence). CDR3 size: 14 residues. V lost 0 bases, J lost 5 bases, and 8 bases lay in between. CDR3 sequence reads: CASSLVSGNEKLFF. In DNA, the CDR3 is TGTGCCAGCAGCTTGGTTTCGGGGAATGAAAAACTGTTTTTT.

The V call is TRBV13, the J call TRBJ2-7; 10 bases map to TRBD2. The length of the CDR3 is 16 residues. Germline CDR1 PRHDT, CDR2 FYEKMQ (reference sequence). V was clipped by 1 base and J by 1 base; unmatched bases: 4. CDR3 DNA: TGTGCCAGCAGCTTAGAATCTAGCGGGGGTTCCTACGAGCAGTACTTC. As protein: CASSLESSGGSYEQYF.

The chain uses TRBV9 and TRBJ2-1; D uncertain. Per the germline V gene, CDR1 is SGDLS and CDR2 is YYNGEE. The V and J ends lost 1 base and 4 bases respectively, with 12 bases between them. The CDR3 sequence is 15 residues long. CDR3 nucleotide sequence: TGTGCCAGCAGCGTAAGTCCTAAGTTATACAATGAGCAGTTCTTC. It encodes CASSVSPKLYNEQFF.

V is TRBV25-1 and J is TRBJ1-1, with TRBD1 identical over 7 bases. V gave up 3 bases and J gave up 6 bases; unmatched junction bases: 13. The V gene's germline CDR1 is MGHDK and CDR2 SYGVNS. The length of the CDR3 is 16 residues. DNA for the CDR3: TGTGCCAGCAGTGAGTACCTCAGGGGGGAGAAATCTGAAGCTTTCTTT. Its translation: CASSEYLRGEKSEAFF.

This clone has just one count. This chain uses TRBV9 with TRBJ2-5, with 8 bases matching TRBD1. V shed 3 bases and J 4 bases; nucleotides not matched to a gene: 2. The germline V gene encodes CDR1 SGDLS and CDR2 YYNGEE. The CDR3 covers 13 residues. The CDR3 bases are TGTGCCAGCAGCGAGACAGGGGTAGAGACCCAGTACTTC. Translation: CASSETGVETQYF.

Worth noting for this clone: The same CDR3 arises from other DNA sequences in this sample as well. The genes are TRBV11-2 and TRBJ2-7, with D perhaps TRBD1 (5 bases). Trimming left V 6 bases short and J 4 bases short, with 10 bases between. From germline, CDR1 is SGHAT and CDR2 FQNNGV. This CDR3 spans 12 amino acids. DNA of the CDR3: TGTGCCAGCAGTCTCCAGGGATACGAGCAGTACTTC. Amino acids: CASSLQGYEQYF.

This rearrangement joins TRBV5-1 to TRBJ2-1; D is possibly TRBD2 (7 bases). This CDR3 comprises 14 residues. Trimming pared 6 bases from V and 8 bases from J, leaving 18 bases between. Germline V lookup: CDR1 SGHRS, CDR2 YFSETQ. The DNA for the CDR3 is TGCGCCAGCACCCCGAGGGCGGGGGCGGATGAGCAGTTCTTC. Protein product: CASTPRAGADEQFF.

The chain links TRBV5-1 to TRBJ2-7; TRBD2 is a possible D gene (6 bases). The length of the CDR3 is 15 residues. Germline lookup yields CDR1 SGHRS and CDR2 YFSETQ. V lost 0 bases and J lost 4, with 14 bases in between. The CDR3 reads CASSLDVAGPYEQYF. CDR3 sequence (DNA): TGCGCCAGCAGCTTGGATGTTGCGGGGCCTTACGAGCAGTACTTC.

This clone was seen only a few times. The chain joins TRBV13 to TRBJ2-7; 7 positions agree with TRBD2. The CDR3 runs to 13 residues. From germline, CDR1 is PRHDT and CDR2 FYEKMQ (reference sequence). V trimming: 5 bases; J trimming: 2 bases; junction bases outside the gene matches: 3. The CDR3: CASSSGTPYEQYF. The CDR3 DNA reads as TGTGCCAGCAGCAGCGGGACCCCCTACGAGCAGTACTTC. Combining the CDR3 with reference TRBV13 and TRBJ2-7 gives the whole variable domain AAGVIQSPRHLIKEKRETATLKCYPIPRHDTVYWYQQGPGQDPQFLISFYEKMQSDKGSIPDRFSAQQFSDYHSELNMSSLELGDSALYFCASSSGTPYEQYFGPGTRLTVT.

The rearrangement links TRBV6-1 to TRBJ1-2, with a tentative D call TRBD1 (5 bases). The germline V gene encodes CDR1 MNHNS and CDR2 SASEGT. CDR3 length equals 13 residues. The V end was cut by 0 bases, the J end by 4 bases, with 6 bases between. CDR3 sequence: CASSEATGYGYTF. CDR3 sequence (DNA): TGTGCCAGCAGTGAAGCAACAGGCTATGGCTACACCTTC.